The 12 T cell receptor beta chains below all came from one sample that was sequenced in a study of blood T cell repertoires in COVID-19. Method: immunoSEQ multiplex PCR; TCRdb's copy keeps in-frame clones and lacks some. The sample has a few hundred thousand clones, roughly 88% seen once. What was sequenced was peripheral blood. Receptors were obtained from a man older than 75 with acute or convalescent COVID-19.

The chain joins TRBV2 to TRBJ2-5; 10 bases align to TRBD2. Germline V gives CDR1 SNHLY, CDR2 FYNNEI. The CDR3 spans 15 residues. Trimming at V came to 5 bases and at J to 2 bases, leaving 5 bases not matched to a gene. The CDR3, as DNA: TGTGCCAGCAGTCTCCTAGCGGGAGTACAAGAGACCCAGTACTTC. It codes for CASSLLAGVQETQYF.

The rearrangement uses TRBV12-3 or TRBV12-4 and TRBJ1-5, with D maybe TRBD1 (5 bases). Deletions cut 4 bases from V and 7 bases from J, with 11 bases between. The CDR3 sequence is 13 residues long. The CDR3 sequence is CASSWDGGQPQHF. CDR3 bases: TGTGCCAGCAGTTGGGATGGGGGGCAGCCCCAGCATTTT.

The chain couples TRBV29-1 to TRBJ1-2; TRBD1 might be the D (6 bases). Germline V lookup: CDR1 SQVTM, CDR2 ANQGSEA. CDR3 size: 15 residues. With 6 bases removed from V and 3 bases from J, the gap between germline ends came to 20 bases. The CDR3 loop is CSVSPPYRADYGYTF. The CDR3 DNA is TGCAGCGTATCACCCCCGTACAGGGCCGACTATGGCTACACCTTC.

This clone was seen only once. The J gene is TRBJ2-1, the V gene TRBV20-1, with D unresolved. Trimming removed 6 bases from V and 8 bases from J, with 11 bases in between. In germline, CDR1 is DFQATT, CDR2 SNEGSKA (reference sequence). The CDR3 is 11 residues long. The CDR3 is CSAPELDEQFF. The CDR3 coding sequence is TGCAGTGCGCCCGAGCTCGATGAGCAGTTCTTC.

This chain uses TRBV28 with TRBJ1-2; D remains unclear. Trimming removed 8 bases at V and 2 bases at J, with 9 bases between. Germline CDR1 and CDR2: MDHEN and SYDVKM. There are 12 residues in the CDR3. The CDR3 region has the DNA TGTGCCAGCTCCGACACCAACTATGGCTACACCTTC. It encodes CASSDTNYGYTF.

V is TRBV7-2 and J is TRBJ1-1, with TRBD1 matching 7 bases. Germline V lookup: CDR1 SGHTA, CDR2 FQGNSA. This CDR3 comprises 14 residues. The ends lost 5 bases at V and 13 bases at J; junction bases unmatched: 16. CDR3 residues: CASSEQGGSLRVFF. The CDR3 region has the DNA TGTGCCAGCAGCGAGCAGGGGGGTTCGCTTAGGGTTTTCTTT.

This rearrangement joins TRBV19 to TRBJ2-7, with 8 bases that match TRBD2. CDR1 is LNHDA and CDR2 is SQIVND in the germline V gene (reference sequence). This CDR3 region has 15 residues. J lost 1 base, V lost 6 bases, and 8 bases had no gene match. CDR3 sequence (DNA): TGTGCCAGTAGCCCTAGCGGGCGATTGTCCTACGAGCAGTACTTC. It codes for CASSPSGRLSYEQYF.

This chain uses TRBV19 with TRBJ2-1, with 12 bases identical to TRBD2. Germline CDR1 reads LNHDA; CDR2 reads SQIVND (reference sequence). J gave up 6 bases and V 7 bases, and 7 bases lay outside the gene matches. The CDR3 extends over 15 amino acids. The CDR3 loop reads CASIRLAGDPNEQFF. In DNA, the CDR3 is TGTGCCAGTATTCGACTAGCGGGAGATCCCAATGAGCAGTTCTTC.

The J gene is TRBJ1-1, the V gene TRBV19; D not resolved. This CDR3 contains 12 residues. From germline, CDR1 is LNHDA and CDR2 SQIVND (reference sequence). V gave up 5 bases and J gave up 9 bases, with 13 bases separating them. The CDR3 here is CASSLGQRQAFF. The CDR3 DNA sequence: TGTGCCAGTAGTCTGGGTCAGAGGCAAGCTTTCTTT.

The rearrangement joins TRBV2 to TRBJ2-3; TRBD1 agrees at 7 bases. The CDR3 is 16 amino acids. The germline V gene has CDR1 SNHLY and CDR2 FYNNEI. J lost 3 bases, V lost 5 bases, and 11 bases had no gene match. The CDR3 DNA follows: TGTGCCAGCAGTCGACGACAGGGCCTGGGGACAGATACGCAGTATTTT. Translation gives CASSRRQGLGTDTQYF.

V is TRBV6-5 and J is TRBJ1-3, with TRBD1 as a possible D gene (6 bases). Trimming shortened V by 5 bases and J by 3 bases, and 14 bases separated the two germline ends. The CDR3 has 15 amino acids. CDR1 MNHEY and CDR2 SVGAGI come from the germline V gene. The CDR3 DNA reads TGTGCCAGCAGTCACAGGGCTCAACGTGGAAACACCATATATTTT. Amino acids: CASSHRAQRGNTIYF.

The V call is TRBV14, the J call TRBJ1-3, with TRBD1 matching 7 bases. Germline V gives CDR1 SGHDN, CDR2 FVKESK. V was clipped by 3 bases and J by 1 base; unmatched bases: 0. The CDR3 is 14 residues long. Here the CDR3 reads CASSQGQSGNTIYF. Written as DNA, the CDR3 is TGTGCCAGCAGCCAGGGACAGTCTGGAAACACCATATATTTT.